The 22 T cell receptor beta chains below all came from one sample that was sequenced in a study of spatial heterogeneity in lung cancer. The time point: sample taken at primary tumor resection. TCRdb recomputed calls from the 5' RACE reads with MiXCR, one row per CDR3 protein. The table lists tens of thousands of distinct CDR3 sequences, over 5.5% of them singletons. The material sequenced was PBMCs, taken at surgery. The receptors originated from a male donor with early-stage non-small cell lung cancer.

This clonotype has ten or more counts. V gene TRBV12-3 or TRBV12-4 combines with J gene TRBJ2-2; the match to TRBD2 covers 7 bases. V shed 4 bases, J shed 4 bases, and the junction held 18 bases outside the gene matches. The CDR3 runs 19 residues. The CDR3 coding sequence is TGTGCCAGCAGTTCCATACCGGGACTATTATCCCGACGCACCGGGGAGCTGTTTTTT. Encoded protein: CASSSIPGLLSRRTGELFF.

The chain uses TRBV6-2 or TRBV6-3 and TRBJ2-1; D unclear. The CDR3 is made up of 11 amino acids. The V and J ends lost 5 bases and 7 bases respectively, with 6 bases between them. Germline values: CDR1 MNHEY, CDR2 SVGEGT. The DNA for the CDR3 is TGTGCCAGCAGTCGATTTAATGAGCAGTTCTTC. It translates to CASSRFNEQFF.

This clonotype was detected ten times or more. The chain recombines TRBV7-2 with TRBJ2-1; D is possibly TRBD1 (5 bases). Per germline, CDR1 SGHTA and CDR2 FQGNSA. The germline V and J ends were trimmed by 3 bases and 3 bases, with 12 bases remaining between them. The CDR3 runs to 15 residues. The CDR3 sequence: CASSFRQGVYNEQFF. The DNA of the CDR3 is TGTGCCAGCAGCTTTCGGCAGGGTGTCTACAATGAGCAGTTCTTC.

The rearrangement uses TRBV5-1 and TRBJ2-3; 10 bases align to TRBD2. J lost 4 bases, V lost 2 bases, and 4 bases had no gene match. This CDR3 contains 15 residues. Germline-derived CDR1 and CDR2 are SGHRS and YFSETQ. This CDR3 reads CASSLPAGGSDTQYF. The CDR3 DNA is TGCGCCAGCAGCTTACCAGCGGGGGGGTCAGATACGCAGTATTTT. Full variable domain (remainder filled in from reference TRBV5-1 and TRBJ2-3): KAGVTQTPRYLIKTRGQQVTLSCSPISGHRSVSWYQQTPGQGLQFLFEYFSETQRNKGNFPGRFSGRQFSNSRSEMNVSTLELGDSALYLCASSLPAGGSDTQYFGPGTRLTVL.

The chain is built from TRBV6-5 and TRBJ1-5; 7 bases agree with TRBD1. This CDR3 has 14 residues. V dropped 6 bases and J dropped 4; count of bases not matched to a gene: 6. Per germline, CDR1 MNHEY and CDR2 SVGAGI. The CDR3 nucleotides are TGTGCCAGCAGCCGAACAGGGGCAAATCAGCCCCAGCATTTT. Translated, it gives CASSRTGANQPQHF.

This clonotype occurred a few times. The CDR3 nucleotides read TGTGCCAGCAGCCGCCAGGATACGCAGTATTTT. Its protein is CASSRQDTQYF. The chain joins TRBV7-9 to TRBJ2-3; D remains ambiguous. Deletions cut 5 bases from V and 6 bases from J, with 6 bases between. Germline V gene lookup returns CDR1 SEHNR and CDR2 FQNEAQ (reference sequence). This CDR3 contains 11 residues.

This clonotype was counted at least ten times. The chain uses TRBV11-2 and TRBJ2-5; 16 nucleotides agree with TRBD2. The V gene's germline CDR1 is SGHAT and CDR2 FQNNGV. Trimming cost V 5 bases and J 7 bases; bases outside gene matches: 4. CDR3 size: 15 residues. CDR3 sequence: CASSGTSGGALTQYF. The CDR3 DNA follows: TGTGCCAGCAGCGGGACTAGCGGGGGGGCCTTGACCCAGTACTTC.

This clonotype was counted at least ten times. The chain employs TRBV18 and TRBJ2-4; 13 nucleotides agree with TRBD2. This CDR3 comprises 18 residues. The J segment lost 0 bases and the V segment lost 3 bases, leaving 5 bases of the junction unmatched. Germline loops: CDR1 KGHSH, CDR2 LQKENI. Here the CDR3 reads CASSPRTSGSLAKNIQYF. The CDR3 DNA sequence: TGTGCCAGCTCACCTCGGACTAGCGGGAGTCTAGCCAAAAACATTCAGTACTTC.

The chain joins TRBV5-1 to TRBJ2-1; TRBD2 agrees at 9 bases. This CDR3 region has 16 residues. Germline V gene sequence: CDR1 SGHRS, CDR2 YFSETQ. Trimming cost V 1 base and J 5 bases; bases outside gene matches: 7. The CDR3 region has the DNA TGCGCCAGCAGCTTGAGCCTAGCGGGGCTAAACAATGAGCAGTTCTTC. Residues: CASSLSLAGLNNEQFF.

This clonotype has a count of ten or more. The chain recombines TRBV4-2 with TRBJ2-3; TRBD1 is a possible D gene (6 bases). Trimming cost V 0 bases and J 2 bases, with 12 bases left between them. The CDR3 runs 16 residues. Germline values: CDR1 LGHNA, CDR2 YNFKEQ. The CDR3 coding sequence is TGTGCCAGCAGCCAAGATGGGGGCGGGCTCACAGATACGCAGTATTTT. It encodes CASSQDGGGLTDTQYF.

This clonotype was seen at least ten times. The genes are TRBV7-9 and TRBJ1-6; TRBD1 aligns across 9 bases. The germline gives CDR1 SEHNR, CDR2 FQNEAQ (reference sequence). The CDR3 extends over 17 amino acids. The V and J ends lost 1 base and 9 bases, in that order; junction bases with no gene match: 10. This chain's CDR3 is CASSLELGTGYVSPLHF. Here the CDR3 DNA reads TGTGCCAGCAGCTTAGAGTTAGGGACAGGGTACGTTTCACCCCTCCACTTT.

This clonotype was picked up many times. V usage is TRBV7-9 and J usage is TRBJ1-6; D is perhaps TRBD1 (5 bases). There are 13 residues in the CDR3. Looked up from germline, CDR1 is SEHNR and CDR2 is FQNEAQ (reference sequence). The V and J ends lost 4 bases and 14 bases respectively, with 15 bases between them. The CDR3 nucleotides read TGTGCCAGCAGCTACGGAGGACAATCGGCCCTCCACTTT. Translating it yields CASSYGGQSALHF. The full variable domain, rest sourced from reference TRBV7-9 and TRBJ1-6, is DTGVSQNPRHKITKRGQNVTFRCDPISEHNRLYWYRQTLGQGPEFLTYFQNEAQLEKSRLLSDRFSAERPKGSFSTLEIQRTEQGDSAMYLCASSYGGQSALHFGNGTRLTVT.

This clonotype was found a few times. V is TRBV12-3 or TRBV12-4 and J is TRBJ1-2; D gene ambiguous. This CDR3 spans 13 amino acids. The V and J ends lost 6 bases and 6 bases respectively, with 14 bases between them. The DNA for the CDR3 is TGTGCCAGCAGCCGAACGGGTGGAGATGGCTACACCTTC. This sequence encodes CASSRTGGDGYTF.

This clonotype was recorded at least ten times. The V and J genes are TRBV5-1 and TRBJ2-7, with D perhaps given as TRBD1 or TRBD2 (5 bases each). Trimming removed 0 bases from V and 0 bases from J, with 10 bases in between. This CDR3 is built from 15 residues. CDR1 SGHRS and CDR2 YFSETQ come from the germline V gene. The CDR3: CASSLDPGPSYEQYF. The CDR3 DNA sequence: TGCGCCAGCAGCTTGGACCCGGGGCCCTCCTACGAGCAGTACTTC. Based on the CDR3 plus reference TRBV5-1 and TRBJ2-7, the full variable domain is KAGVTQTPRYLIKTRGQQVTLSCSPISGHRSVSWYQQTPGQGLQFLFEYFSETQRNKGNFPGRFSGRQFSNSRSEMNVSTLELGDSALYLCASSLDPGPSYEQYFGPGTRLTVT.

The table lists this clonotype with many counts. V usage is TRBV6-6 and J usage is TRBJ2-5, with 7 bases fitting TRBD1. Germline trimming cut 8 bases from V and 7 bases from J; bases unmatched to any gene: 13. CDR1 and CDR2 from the germline V gene are MNHNY and SVGAGI (reference sequence). The CDR3 extends over 14 amino acids. The CDR3 bases are TGTGCCAGCCACTCCGGACAGGCAGGAGGGACCCAGTACTTC. As protein: CASHSGQAGGTQYF.

This clonotype was recorded a few times. The genes are TRBV19 and TRBJ2-7; D tentatively reads TRBD1 or TRBD2 (5 bases each). Germline-derived CDR1 and CDR2 are LNHDA and SQIVND (reference sequence). The CDR3 covers 13 residues. V was cut by 3 bases and J by 2 bases, with 8 bases left in between. In nucleotides, the CDR3 is TGTGCCAGTAGTATCTCGGGGCCCTACGAGCAGTACTTC. It encodes CASSISGPYEQYF.

This clonotype was detected ten times or more. The genes are TRBV28 and TRBJ2-1; possibly TRBD1 or TRBD2 for D (5 bases each). Trimming removed 1 base at V and 0 bases at J, with 7 bases between. Germline loops: CDR1 MDHEN, CDR2 SYDVKM. CDR3 length equals 15 residues. CDR3 sequence: CASSLFGGSYNEQFF. The CDR3, as DNA: TGTGCCAGCAGTTTATTTGGGGGCTCCTACAATGAGCAGTTCTTC.

This clonotype appeared a few times. This chain links TRBV3-1 with TRBJ1-2; a weak D match, TRBD1 (5 bases). V shed 1 base and J shed 4 bases, with 7 bases lying between them. The CDR3 has 13 amino acids. Per germline, CDR1 LGHDT and CDR2 YNNKEL (reference sequence). CDR3 amino acids: CASSQGGRYGYTF. The CDR3 nucleotides are TGTGCCAGCAGCCAAGGGGGACGCTATGGCTACACCTTC.

In its sample, this clonotype was seen many times. The V gene is TRBV4-3, the J gene TRBJ2-7; 10 bases line up with TRBD1. The CDR3 length is 16 residues. Germline CDR1 LGHNA, CDR2 YSLEER. J was trimmed by 3 bases and V by 0 bases; bases with no gene match: 5. The CDR3 DNA reads as TGCGCCAGCAGCCAAGAATCGACAGGGGGCTACTACGAGCAGTACTTC. Translating gives CASSQESTGGYYEQYF.

This clonotype was counted many times. The chain joins TRBV5-1 to TRBJ1-6; D is perhaps TRBD1 (5 bases). This CDR3 has 15 amino acids. The germline gives CDR1 SGHRS, CDR2 YFSETQ. Trimming took off 0 bases at V and 10 bases at J, with 14 bases between the two ends. The CDR3 region is CASSLEAGTGSPLHF. For the CDR3, the DNA is TGCGCCAGCAGCTTGGAGGCAGGGACGGGCTCACCCCTCCACTTT.

This clonotype was observed at least ten times. The V and J genes are TRBV7-9 and TRBJ1-2; 7 bases are a match to TRBD1. This CDR3 region has 15 residues. Germline V gene data show CDR1 as SEHNR and CDR2 as FQNEAQ (reference sequence). Unmatched junction bases numbered 10, after V lost 2 bases and J lost 7 bases. CDR3 region: CASSLTGQLVSGYTF. CDR3 bases: TGTGCCAGCAGCTTAACGGGACAGTTGGTTTCTGGCTACACCTTC.

Ten or more counts support this clonotype. V and J are TRBV24-1 and TRBJ2-5; D is undetermined. CDR1 KGHDR and CDR2 SFDVKD come from the germline V gene. Trimming removed 3 bases from V and 10 bases from J, with 11 bases in between. This CDR3 has 12 amino acids. The CDR3 sequence: CATSDDSGNQYF. In DNA, the CDR3 is TGTGCCACCAGTGATGACTCCGGTAACCAGTACTTC.